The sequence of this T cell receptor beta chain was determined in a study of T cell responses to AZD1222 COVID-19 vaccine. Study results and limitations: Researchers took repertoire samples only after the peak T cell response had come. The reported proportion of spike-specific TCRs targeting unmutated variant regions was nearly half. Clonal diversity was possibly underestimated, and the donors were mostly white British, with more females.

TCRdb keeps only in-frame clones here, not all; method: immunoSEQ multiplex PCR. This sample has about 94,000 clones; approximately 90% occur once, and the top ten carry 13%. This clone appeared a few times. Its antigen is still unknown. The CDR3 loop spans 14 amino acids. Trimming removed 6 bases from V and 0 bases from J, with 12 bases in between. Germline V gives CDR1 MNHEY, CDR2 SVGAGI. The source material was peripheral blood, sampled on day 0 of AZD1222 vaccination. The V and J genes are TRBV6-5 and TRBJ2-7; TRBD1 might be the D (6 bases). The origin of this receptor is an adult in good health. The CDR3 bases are TGTGCCAGCAGACCTTCGGACAGCTCCTACGAGCAGTACTTC. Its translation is CASRPSDSSYEQYF.